This T cell receptor (beta chain) stems from a study of CD8+CD57+ T cells in acquired aplastic anemia. This clonotype has ten or more counts. Genomic DNA, serving as template, underwent TCR beta VDJ and CDR3 profiling. TCRdb ran MiXCR on the reads and lists one entry per CDR3 protein. In the table there are under 250,000 distinct CDR3 sequences, approximately 35% of which are singletons. The CDR3 loop spans 14 amino acids. V was clipped by 5 bases and J by 3 bases; unmatched bases: 4. The chain has TRBV12-3 or TRBV12-4 and TRBJ1-2, with 9 bases that match TRBD1. The sequenced sample consisted of sorted CD4+, CD8+, or CD8+CD57+ T cells (not recorded which) from PBMCs. The clonotype was recovered from a human donor in good health, serving as a control. CDR3 nucleotide sequence: TGTGCCAGCAGTCGGGACAGGGACGACTATGGCTACACCTTC. Protein: CASSRDRDDYGYTF.